Shown below are 3 T cell receptor beta chains from a single sample sequenced in a study of blood T cell repertoires in COVID-19. Clones were sequenced by immunoSEQ multiplex PCR, and TCRdb holds only the in-frame ones, with some missing. The table records 250,000 to 300,000 clones, roughly 91% of them present only once. Material for sequencing was peripheral blood. These receptors were taken from a woman in her 40s who had recovered from COVID-19.

The rearrangement links TRBV2 to TRBJ2-7; the D is unclear. V lost 8 bases to trimming and J lost 3 bases, with 8 bases between them. CDR3 length: 11 residues. Germline V gene lookup returns CDR1 SNHLY and CDR2 FYNNEI. The CDR3 loop is CASLVVYEQYF. The CDR3 nucleotides read TGTGCCAGCCTAGTGGTCTACGAGCAGTACTTC.

V is TRBV4-1 and J is TRBJ2-5, with D possibly matching TRBD1 (5 bases). Germline V lookup: CDR1 MGHRA, CDR2 YSYEKL. V lost 0 bases, J lost 9 bases, and 14 bases lay in between. This CDR3 is built from 14 residues. CDR3 region: CASSQEQGLWPQYF. Written as DNA, the CDR3 is TGCGCCAGCAGCCAAGAGCAGGGTTTGTGGCCCCAGTACTTC.

The chain employs TRBV15 and TRBJ1-3, with D uncertain. The V and J ends lost 0 bases and 6 bases respectively, with 6 bases between them. The CDR3 contains 13 residues. Germline V gives CDR1 LNHNV, CDR2 YYDKDF (reference sequence). DNA for the CDR3: TGTGCCACCAGCAGAGATCAGGCAAACACCATATATTTT. It codes for CATSRDQANTIYF.